This record covers a single T cell receptor (beta chain). This sample was included in a study of blood T cell repertoires in COVID-19. Trimming took 5 bases from V and 3 from J; bases not matched to a gene: 7. From germline, CDR1 is SGHTA and CDR2 FQGTGA. The CDR3 totals 15 residues. The method was immunoSEQ multiplex PCR; TCRdb's version includes in-frame clones alone and lacks a portion of them. The repertoire has 98,000 or so clones, 55% to 75% of them found once; the top ten carry 1.5% to 2%. Specimen: peripheral blood. This receptor was taken from a middle-aged woman with acute or convalescent COVID-19. The V and J genes are TRBV7-3 and TRBJ2-3; TRBD1 agrees at 8 bases. In DNA, the CDR3 is TGTGCCAGCAGCGCCAGGGGGCAAAGGACAGATACGCAGTATTTT. It encodes CASSARGQRTDTQYF.